The present TCR beta chain was sequenced within a study of long-term antiretroviral therapy in people with HIV. Version v3.0 of the immunoSEQ assay ran at survey level. TCRdb's table, derived via immunoSEQ multiplex PCR, lists solely in-frame clones and lacks some. The data contain around 16,000 clones, about 81% of them singletons. Trimming pared 1 base from V and 0 bases from J, leaving 18 bases between. The germline CDR1 and CDR2 sequences are GTSNPN and SVGIG (reference sequence). This CDR3 has 17 residues. This specimen was unsorted PBMCs, taken less than 3.3 years after starting antiretroviral therapy. This sequence originates from a woman aged 40 to 55 with HIV. The chain carries TRBV30 and TRBJ2-5, with D possibly being TRBD1 or TRBD2 (5 bases each). The CDR3: CAWSDPPGRRYQETQYF. The CDR3 coding sequence is TGTGCCTGGAGTGACCCCCCGGGGCGGCGGTACCAAGAGACCCAGTACTTC. The full variable domain, completed using reference TRBV30 and TRBJ2-5, is SQTIHQWPATLVQPVGSPLSLECTVEGTSNPNLYWYRQAAGRGLQLLFYSVGIGQISSEVPQNLSASRPQDRQFILSSKKLLLSDSGFYLCAWSDPPGRRYQETQYFGPGTRLLVL.